What follows are 26 T cell receptor beta chains derived from one specimen sequenced in a study of blood T cells in healthy people across ages. A second about 6 to 12 cycle PCR used barcoded and J-beta primers. MiXCR was run by TCRdb on the 5' RACE reads, yielding one entry per CDR3 protein. Of about 1.6 million distinct CDR3 sequences in the sample, 34% were seen once. The sequenced sample was blood. The receptor set was obtained from a woman younger than 45 in good health.

This clonotype was detected a few times. The CDR3 region is CASSLLGPVDTQYF. CDR3 coding DNA: TGTGCCAGCAGTTTACTGGGACCGGTAGATACGCAGTATTTT. This chain joins TRBV27 and TRBJ2-3; D may be TRBD1 or TRBD2 (5 bases each). Germline values: CDR1 MNHEY, CDR2 SMNVEV (reference sequence). Deletions cut 2 bases from V and 5 bases from J, with 11 bases between. CDR3 length equals 14 residues.

V and J are TRBV20-1 and TRBJ2-7; 10 nucleotides agree with TRBD2. Germline trimming cut 1 base from V and 6 bases from J; bases unmatched to any gene: 9. CDR1 DFQATT and CDR2 SNEGSKA come from the germline V gene (reference sequence). The CDR3 loop spans 15 amino acids. The CDR3 coding sequence is TGCAGTGCTAGAGGTCCAGGGACTAGCGAACTCGAGCAGTACTTC. Encoded protein: CSARGPGTSELEQYF.

This chain joins TRBV27 and TRBJ2-1; 7 bases map to TRBD2. The junction had 8 bases not matched to a gene; V was cut back by 0 bases and J by 9 bases. The CDR3 is 15 amino acids. Germline V lookup: CDR1 MNHEY, CDR2 SMNVEV (reference sequence). The CDR3 bases are TGTGCCAGCAGTTTATCCGGCTCCCCTAGCGGTGAGCAGTTCTTC. Its protein product is CASSLSGSPSGEQFF.

This clonotype was counted a few times. This chain connects TRBV3-1 to TRBJ2-1, with D possibly matching TRBD1 (6 bases). Germline loops: CDR1 LGHDT, CDR2 YNNKEL (reference sequence). This CDR3 is built from 17 residues. V lost 1 base and J 0 bases, leaving 13 bases between the germline ends. This CDR3 is CASSQGRTGSSYNEQFF. The CDR3 bases are TGTGCCAGCAGCCAAGGCCGTACAGGGAGCTCCTACAATGAGCAGTTCTTC.

There are many counts of this clonotype. The V gene is TRBV6-5, the J gene TRBJ2-7; 11 bases are shared with TRBD1. V lost 6 bases to trimming and J lost 5 bases; unmatched junction nucleotides: 3. CDR1 is MNHEY and CDR2 is SVGAGI in the germline V gene. This CDR3 is 13 amino acids long. Written as DNA, the CDR3 is TGTGCCAGCAGCGGACAGGGGGCGAACGAGCAGTACTTC. Protein product: CASSGQGANEQYF.

The rearrangement joins TRBV4-1 to TRBJ2-7; TRBD2 agrees at 7 bases. Germline V CDR1 and CDR2: MGHRA, YSYEKL. CDR3 length equals 16 residues. Trimming at V came to 4 bases and at J to 0 bases, leaving 9 bases not matched to a gene. CDR3 in DNA: TGCGCCAGCAGCCCCCACGGGGAGGGACGCTCCTACGAGCAGTACTTC. Its protein product is CASSPHGEGRSYEQYF.

This clonotype showed up just once. The chain couples TRBV6-5 to TRBJ1-1; possibly TRBD1 for D (5 bases). CDR3 length: 17 amino acids. Germline values: CDR1 MNHEY, CDR2 SVGAGI. Deletions cut 5 bases from V and 7 bases from J, with 26 bases between. The CDR3 nucleotides are TGTGCCAGCAGTACTCTTTCGAGGGGCGCGGGACGGGGTGAAGCTTTCTTT. Protein: CASSTLSRGAGRGEAFF.

The chain links TRBV15 to TRBJ1-1, with 8 bases that match TRBD1. Trimming took 0 bases from V and 4 from J; bases not matched to a gene: 10. The CDR3 totals 17 residues. Looked up from germline, CDR1 is LNHNV and CDR2 is YYDKDF (reference sequence). CDR3 coding DNA: TGTGCCACCAGCAGAGATTACGGGACAGGACAGGGCACTGAAGCTTTCTTT. Its translation: CATSRDYGTGQGTEAFF.

The V gene is TRBV2, the J gene TRBJ2-1; D uncertain. The V gene's germline CDR1 is SNHLY and CDR2 FYNNEI. The CDR3 runs to 13 residues. Trimming cost V 4 bases and J 3 bases, with 7 bases left between them. The CDR3 reads CASSGQIYNEQFF. In nucleotides, the CDR3 is TGTGCCAGCAGTGGCCAAATCTACAATGAGCAGTTCTTC.

This clonotype was seen repeatedly, ten times or more. This chain joins TRBV20-1 and TRBJ2-7, with a weak D call TRBD2 (6 bases). From germline, CDR1 is DFQATT and CDR2 SNEGSKA (reference sequence). V was shortened by 6 bases and J by 0 bases, with 9 bases between the two germline ends. The CDR3 length is 12 residues. The CDR3 bases are TGCAGTGCCAGGACTATCTCCTACGAGCAGTACTTC. The encoded protein is CSARTISYEQYF.

V usage is TRBV20-1 and J usage is TRBJ1-1; D is possibly TRBD1 (5 bases). Trimming cost V 5 bases and J 7 bases, with 20 bases left between them. Germline-derived CDR1 and CDR2 are DFQATT and SNEGSKA (reference sequence). The CDR3 length is 14 residues. The CDR3 DNA sequence: TGCAGTGCTCACGCAGTTGGCAGGCAGGGTGAAGCTTTCTTT. The encoded protein is CSAHAVGRQGEAFF.

This chain uses TRBV7-2 with TRBJ2-5; D not resolved. The end of the DNA aligns better with TRBJ2-7, so the J call may be wrong. Germline CDR1 is SGHTA and CDR2 is FQGNSA. The CDR3 length is 12 residues. The chain's CDR3 is CASSKPGYEQYF. The CDR3 DNA reads as TGTGCCAGCAGCAAACCTGGCTACGAGCAGTACTTC.

This clonotype occurred a few times. V is TRBV20-1 and J is TRBJ2-7, with D maybe TRBD1 (5 bases). V was trimmed by 2 bases and J by 4 bases, leaving 18 bases between them. The CDR3 length is 15 residues. Germline values: CDR1 DFQATT, CDR2 SNEGSKA (reference sequence). CDR3 region: CSARRLGQGPYEQYF. CDR3 nucleotides: TGCAGTGCTAGACGCCTGGGGCAGGGCCCTTACGAGCAGTACTTC.

This clonotype was detected only a few times. The genes are TRBV7-6 and TRBJ2-7, with 15 bases aligning to TRBD2. CDR3 length: 16 amino acids. Germline V lookup: CDR1 SGHVS, CDR2 FNYEAQ. The V gene end was trimmed by 5 bases and the J gene end by 7 bases; junction bases not matched to a gene: 9. The CDR3 DNA sequence: TGTGCCAGCAGCCCCGGACTAGCGGGGGGGGAGGATGAGCAGTACTTC. Its protein product is CASSPGLAGGEDEQYF. Together with reference TRBV7-6 and TRBJ2-7, the CDR3 gives the full variable domain: GAGVSQSPRYKVTKRGQDVALRCDPISGHVSLYWYRQALGQGPEFLTYFNYEAQQDKSGLPNDRFSAERPEGSISTLTIQRTEQRDSAMYRCASSPGLAGGEDEQYFGPGTRLTVT.

This clonotype was recorded at least ten times. The V call is TRBV7-6, the J call TRBJ2-3; 8 positions agree with TRBD2. CDR3 length: 17 amino acids. The germline V gene has CDR1 SGHVS and CDR2 FNYEAQ. Trimming cost V 4 bases and J 2 bases; bases outside gene matches: 11. The CDR3 loop is CASSYLELAGYTDTQYF. Here the CDR3 DNA reads TGTGCCAGCAGCTACCTGGAGTTAGCGGGGTACACAGATACGCAGTATTTT.

Of note for this clonotype: The junction departs from the called germline gene at one end, perhaps through a read error. The chain is built from TRBV5-8 and TRBJ1-2, with 8 bases that match TRBD1. Germline V gene lookup returns CDR1 SGHTS and CDR2 YDEGEE. CDR3 length equals 15 residues. CDR3: CASSHTGGTDYGYIF. CDR3 nucleotide sequence: TGTGCCAGCAGCCATACAGGGGGAACCGACTATGGCTACATCTTC.

This clonotype has ten or more counts. The chain employs TRBV20-1 and TRBJ2-3, with D hard to call. V was shortened by 6 bases and J by 1 base, with 8 bases between the two germline ends. The germline V gene has CDR1 DFQATT and CDR2 SNEGSKA (reference sequence). The CDR3 consists of 12 residues. CDR3 bases: TGCAGTGCGGAGTCGGGCACAGATACGCAGTATTTT. The encoded protein is CSAESGTDTQYF.

The rearrangement uses TRBV7-8 and TRBJ1-1; 7 bases are a match to TRBD1. With 4 bases clipped from V and 1 base from J, the junction kept 9 bases outside the gene matches. CDR1 is SGHVS, CDR2 FQNEAQ, per germline. CDR3 length: 16 residues. The CDR3 loop is CASSSQQGRKNTEAFF. The DNA for the CDR3 is TGTGCCAGCAGCTCCCAACAGGGGCGAAAGAACACTGAAGCTTTCTTT.

This clonotype appeared a few times. The V gene is TRBV5-1, the J gene TRBJ2-1; D remains ambiguous. The CDR3 runs 15 residues. Deletions cut 0 bases from V and 3 bases from J, with 10 bases between. Germline V lookup: CDR1 SGHRS, CDR2 YFSETQ. CDR3 sequence reads: CASSLGPRYYNEQFF. The DNA for the CDR3 is TGCGCCAGCAGCTTGGGTCCCCGGTACTACAATGAGCAGTTCTTC.

The chain uses TRBV10-3 and TRBJ2-6; D is possibly TRBD1 (6 bases). Per germline, CDR1 ENHRY and CDR2 SYGVKD. V was pared by 8 bases and J by 2 bases, with 10 bases between. The CDR3 has 14 residues. The CDR3 region is CAILTGPGANVLTF. CDR3 sequence (DNA): TGTGCCATCCTGACAGGCCCTGGGGCCAACGTCCTGACTTTC.

This clonotype was found many times. J is TRBJ2-1 and V is TRBV5-1; D not certain. Deletions cut 4 bases from V and 9 bases from J, with 11 bases between. Looked up from germline, CDR1 is SGHRS and CDR2 is YFSETQ. This CDR3 region has 12 residues. The CDR3 DNA is TGCGCCAGCAGCCCACCCCCGGGTGAGCAGTTCTTC. Amino acid sequence: CASSPPPGEQFF.

Of note for this clonotype: A much more abundant neighbour one base away suggests this may be a read error. The chain recombines TRBV28 with TRBJ2-1; D unclear. The length of the CDR3 is 13 residues. The ends were cut back, 8 bases at V and 7 bases at J, with 15 bases in the middle. The germline V gene has CDR1 MDHEN and CDR2 SYDVKM. The CDR3 sequence is CASHAALGNEQFF. The CDR3 DNA is TGTGCCAGCCACGCGGCCCTCGGTAATGAGCAGTTCTTC.

In DNA, the CDR3 is TGCAGTGCCAGACCGGACAATGAGCAGTTCTTC. Encoded protein: CSARPDNEQFF. The chain is built from TRBV20-1 and TRBJ2-1; unclear D gene. The CDR3 covers 11 residues. Germline V lookup: CDR1 DFQATT, CDR2 SNEGSKA (reference sequence). Between the trimmed V and J ends, which lost 6 bases and 5 bases, there was a span of 8 bases.

The sample holds a few counts of this clonotype. The genes are TRBV4-2 and TRBJ2-1; 8 nucleotides agree with TRBD2. The V gene end was trimmed by 6 bases and the J gene end by 5 bases; junction bases not matched to a gene: 6. Looked up from germline, CDR1 is LGHNA and CDR2 is YNFKEQ. The CDR3 loop spans 14 amino acids. CDR3 sequence reads: CASSESGGNNEQFF. The CDR3 nucleotides read TGTGCCAGCAGTGAAAGCGGGGGTAACAATGAGCAGTTCTTC.

Ten or more counts support this clonotype. This rearrangement joins TRBV12-3 or TRBV12-4 to TRBJ2-5; D gene uncertain. Trimming shortened V by 4 bases and J by 4 bases, and 7 bases separated the two germline ends. The CDR3 consists of 12 residues. The CDR3 DNA sequence: TGTGCCAGCAGTTCCGCCAGAGAGACCCAGTACTTC. Its translation is CASSSARETQYF.

This clonotype was observed once. The V and J genes are TRBV20-1 and TRBJ2-2; the match to TRBD2 covers 11 bases. The germline gives CDR1 DFQATT, CDR2 SNEGSKA (reference sequence). There are 18 residues in the CDR3. V was clipped by 3 bases and J by 0 bases; unmatched bases: 9. The CDR3 spells CSASNPSGRTANTGELFF. Written as DNA, the CDR3 is TGCAGTGCTAGTAATCCTAGCGGGAGGACCGCGAACACCGGGGAGCTGTTTTTT.